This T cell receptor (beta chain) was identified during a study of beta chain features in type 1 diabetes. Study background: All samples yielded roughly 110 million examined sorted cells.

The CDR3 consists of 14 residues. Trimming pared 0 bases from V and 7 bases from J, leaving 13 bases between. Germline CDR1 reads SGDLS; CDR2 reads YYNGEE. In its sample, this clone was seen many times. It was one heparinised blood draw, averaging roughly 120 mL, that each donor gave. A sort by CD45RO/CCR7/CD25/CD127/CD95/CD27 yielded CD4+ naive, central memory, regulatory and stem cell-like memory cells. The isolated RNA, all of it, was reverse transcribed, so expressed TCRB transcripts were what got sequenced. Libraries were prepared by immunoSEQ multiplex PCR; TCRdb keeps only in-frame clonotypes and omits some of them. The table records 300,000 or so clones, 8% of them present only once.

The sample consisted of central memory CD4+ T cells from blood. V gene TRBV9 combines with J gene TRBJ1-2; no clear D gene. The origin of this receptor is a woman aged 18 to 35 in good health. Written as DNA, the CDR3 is TGTGCCAGCAGCGTAGGGACGGCCGTCTCTGGCTACACCTTC. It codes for CASSVGTAVSGYTF. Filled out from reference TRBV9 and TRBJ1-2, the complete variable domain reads DSGVTQTPKHLITATGQRVTLRCSPRSGDLSVYWYQQSLDQGLQFLIQYYNGEERAKGNILERFSAQQFPDLHSELNLSSLELGDSALYFCASSVGTAVSGYTFGSGTRLTVV.